These 24 T cell receptor beta chains came from one sample sequenced in a study of blood T cell repertoires in COVID-19. Generated by immunoSEQ multiplex PCR, the TCRdb table keeps only in-frame clones and is missing some. The data hold about 440,000 clones, with approximately 90% observed a single time. Sequencing was done on a sample of peripheral blood. The receptor source for this set is a woman between 25 and 40 years old with acute or convalescent COVID-19.

Only a few counts were recorded for this clone. The chain couples TRBV18 to TRBJ2-7; a weak D match, TRBD1 (6 bases). CDR3 length: 12 residues. Germline V gives CDR1 KGHSH, CDR2 LQKENI. The ends were cut back, 3 bases at V and 4 bases at J, with 7 bases in the middle. The CDR3 sequence is CASSPGQYEQYF. The CDR3 bases are TGTGCCAGCTCACCCGGACAGTACGAGCAGTACTTC.

The genes are TRBV6-5 and TRBJ1-5; no clear D. Germline assignment: CDR1 MNHEY and CDR2 SVGAGI. Trimming took 3 bases from V and 0 from J, leaving 12 bases between them. The length of the CDR3 is 16 residues. The DNA for the CDR3 is TGTGCCAGCAGTTATATCGCGGAAAATAGCAATCAGCCCCAGCATTTT. Its translation: CASSYIAENSNQPQHF.

This rearrangement joins TRBV2 to TRBJ1-5; 7 bases map to TRBD1. Unmatched junction bases numbered 4, after V lost 6 bases and J lost 2 bases. Germline V gives CDR1 SNHLY, CDR2 FYNNEI. The CDR3 is made up of 14 amino acids. This CDR3 reads CASRTDRGNQPQHF. The CDR3 DNA sequence: TGTGCCAGCAGGACCGACAGGGGCAATCAGCCCCAGCATTTT. The complete variable domain, with remaining parts taken from reference TRBV2 and TRBJ1-5, reads EPEVTQTPSHQVTQMGQEVILRCVPISNHLYFYWYRQILGQKVEFLVSFYNNEISEKSEIFDDQFSVERPDGSNFTLKIRSTKLEDSAMYFCASRTDRGNQPQHFGDGTRLSIL.

The V call is TRBV6-2 or TRBV6-3, the J call TRBJ1-4, with TRBD1 as a possible D gene (6 bases). Germline V CDR1 and CDR2: MNHEY, SVGEGT. The CDR3 sequence is 13 residues long. The V end lost 4 bases, the J end lost 8 bases, and 11 bases lay between the germline ends. The CDR3 protein is CASSFTGNEKLFF. CDR3 DNA: TGTGCCAGCAGTTTTACAGGGAACGAAAAACTGTTTTTT.

V usage is TRBV6-6 and J usage is TRBJ1-6; TRBD1 matches 10 bases. The CDR3 runs 16 residues. The germline CDR1 and CDR2 sequences are MNHNY and SVGAGI (reference sequence). Losses at the gene ends were 5 bases for V and 7 bases for J; bases not matched to a gene: 8. The CDR3 DNA follows: TGTGCCAGCAGTGACTTGGGACAGGGGATGAATTCACCCCTCCACTTT. It codes for CASSDLGQGMNSPLHF.

This chain links TRBV12-3 or TRBV12-4 with TRBJ1-4; D ambiguous. The germline V and J ends were trimmed by 3 bases and 7 bases, with 6 bases remaining between them. The CDR3 loop spans 12 amino acids. The DNA for the CDR3 is TGTGCCAGCAGTTTGTCGGGTGAAAAACTGTTTTTT. It is translated as CASSLSGEKLFF.

The chain has TRBV7-9 and TRBJ2-7; 12 bases align to TRBD1. The trim removed 3 bases at V and 0 bases at J, leaving 12 bases unmatched. CDR1 is SEHNR, CDR2 FQNEAQ, per germline (reference sequence). The CDR3 sequence is 19 residues long. The CDR3 is CASSFSRDRGRMSSYEQYF. CDR3 bases: TGTGCCAGCAGCTTTAGCCGGGACAGGGGGCGAATGAGCTCCTACGAGCAGTACTTC.

The chain combines TRBV2 with TRBJ2-6; D is unresolved. This CDR3 is built from 14 residues. V was pared by 7 bases and J by 2 bases, with 9 bases between. The germline CDR1 and CDR2 sequences are SNHLY and FYNNEI. In DNA form, the CDR3 reads TGTGCCAGCATGGCTCTCCCTGGGGCCAACGTCCTGACTTTC. Its protein product is CASMALPGANVLTF.

The gene calls are TRBV6-2 or TRBV6-3 and TRBJ2-5; 11 positions match TRBD2. The germline V gene encodes CDR1 MNHEY and CDR2 SVGEGT. This CDR3 has 17 amino acids. V was pared by 0 bases and J by 4 bases, with 7 bases of the junction left unmatched. CDR3 loop: CASSYSFSGGARETQYF. DNA of the CDR3: TGTGCCAGCAGTTACTCCTTTAGCGGGGGGGCCAGAGAGACCCAGTACTTC.

In its sample, this clone was seen once. This chain connects TRBV21-1 to TRBJ1-6; no check of the table's D call, TRBD1, against the DNA was made. TRBV21-1 is described as a pseudogene. The length of the CDR3 is 18 residues. The CDR3 sequence is CASSKEPPDRGDNSPLHF. CDR3 sequence (DNA): TGTGCCAGCAGCAAAGAACCGCCGGACAGGGGAGATAATTCACCCCTCCACTTT.

The chain joins TRBV7-3 to TRBJ2-7; 8 nucleotides match TRBD2. This CDR3 has 16 residues. Per the germline V gene, CDR1 is SGHTA and CDR2 is FQGTGA. V gave up 5 bases and J gave up 2 bases; unmatched junction bases: 11. The CDR3, as DNA: TGTGCCAGCAGCATCTCGACTAGCGCGCTCACCTACGAGCAGTACTTC. This gives the protein CASSISTSALTYEQYF.

The V call is TRBV5-1, the J call TRBJ1-2; D is undetermined. This CDR3 spans 12 amino acids. The V gene's germline CDR1 is SGHRS and CDR2 YFSETQ. V was clipped by 0 bases and J by 8 bases, with 8 bases between them. The CDR3 spells CASSLGLQGYTF. The CDR3 DNA sequence: TGCGCCAGCAGCTTGGGGCTTCAAGGCTACACCTTC.

The chain recombines TRBV4-1 with TRBJ2-7; possibly TRBD2 for D (5 bases). Germline lookup yields CDR1 MGHRA and CDR2 YSYEKL. This CDR3 region has 15 residues. V lost 0 bases, J lost 6 bases, and 15 bases lay in between. In DNA, the CDR3 is TGCGCCAGCAGCCAAGAGGCCAGGAGGCCGGCCGAGCAGTACTTC. It specifies CASSQEARRPAEQYF.

Of note for this clone: The junction differs from germline at one of its ends, possibly a read error. The chain recombines TRBV5-1 with TRBJ2-3; 7 bases line up with TRBD1. Germline V gene sequence: CDR1 SGHRS, CDR2 YFSETQ. This CDR3 is built from 13 residues. CDR3 in DNA: TGCGCCAGCAGTCGAGCAGGGACAGATGCGCAGTATTTT. As protein: CASSRAGTDAQYF.

The V and J genes are TRBV5-4 and TRBJ1-2; D unclear. This CDR3 has 14 amino acids. From germline, CDR1 is SGHNT and CDR2 YYREEE (reference sequence). V lost 0 bases, J lost 8 bases, and 14 bases lay in between. CDR3 protein: CASSLAGKGRGYTF. The CDR3 bases are TGTGCCAGCAGCTTGGCCGGTAAAGGGAGGGGCTACACCTTC.

This chain uses TRBV3-1 (or the pseudogene TRBV3-2) with TRBJ1-1, with a weak D call TRBD1 (5 bases). The CDR3 contains 15 residues. CDR1 is LGHDT and CDR2 is YNNKEL in the germline V gene (reference sequence). Trimming left V 4 bases short and J 4 bases short, with 16 bases between. The CDR3 here is CASSPQGRDGTEAFF. The CDR3 region has the DNA TGTGCCAGCAGCCCTCAGGGAAGGGATGGCACTGAAGCTTTCTTT.

This chain connects TRBV19 to TRBJ1-5, with D unclear. Looked up from germline, CDR1 is LNHDA and CDR2 is SQIVND (reference sequence). This CDR3 comprises 15 residues. The V end lost 0 bases, the J end lost 0 bases, and 6 bases lay between the germline ends. Here the CDR3 reads CASSIDSNSNQPQHF. CDR3 DNA: TGTGCCAGTAGTATAGACAGTAATAGCAATCAGCCCCAGCATTTT.

The chain recombines TRBV6-5 with TRBJ1-5; D is ambiguous. V lost 7 bases and J lost 11, with 9 bases in between. The CDR3 runs 10 residues. Germline CDR1 is MNHEY and CDR2 is SVGAGI. CDR3 protein: CASTNGAQHF. Written as DNA, the CDR3 is TGTGCCAGCACCAACGGGGCCCAGCATTTT.

The V and J genes are TRBV27 and TRBJ2-7; tentatively, D is TRBD1 (6 bases). CDR3 length: 13 amino acids. Per germline, CDR1 MNHEY and CDR2 SMNVEV (reference sequence). The germline V and J ends were trimmed by 3 bases and 5 bases, with 11 bases remaining between them. CDR3 DNA: TGTGCCAGCAGTTTGCACAGGGAAAACGAGCAGTACTTC. It encodes CASSLHRENEQYF.

This chain links TRBV7-9 with TRBJ2-1; TRBD1 is a possible D gene (5 bases). The germline V gene has CDR1 SEHNR and CDR2 FQNEAQ (reference sequence). Trimming took off 4 bases at V and 8 bases at J, with 12 bases between the two ends. This CDR3 region has 13 residues. The CDR3 DNA is TGTGCCAGCAGCTGGGGCCCCCCGGATGAGCAGTTCTTC. Its protein product is CASSWGPPDEQFF.

The rearrangement uses TRBV12-3 or TRBV12-4 and TRBJ2-1, with D possibly TRBD1 on 6 matching bases. The V end was cut by 6 bases, the J end by 8 bases, with 11 bases between. The CDR3 has 12 residues. The CDR3: CASRANRDEQFF. As DNA, the CDR3 is TGTGCCAGCAGAGCGAACAGGGATGAGCAGTTCTTC.

J is TRBJ2-3 and V is TRBV6-5; TRBD2 might be the D (7 bases). In germline, CDR1 is MNHEY, CDR2 SVGAGI. The CDR3 covers 16 residues. Deletions cut 4 bases from V and 5 bases from J, with 19 bases between. The CDR3 nucleotides are TGTGCCAGCAGTTTTTCAAGACGGGGGGCCGGAGATACGCAGTATTTT. Protein: CASSFSRRGAGDTQYF.

J is TRBJ2-7 and V is TRBV6-5; 9 bases line up with TRBD1. Germline V gene data show CDR1 as MNHEY and CDR2 as SVGAGI. This CDR3 has 15 residues. J lost 2 bases, V lost 0 bases, and 2 bases had no gene match. CDR3 DNA sequence: TGTGCCAGCAGTTACTCGAGGACAGGGGCCTACGAGCAGTACTTC. The encoded protein is CASSYSRTGAYEQYF.

The CDR3 here is CASSLGADTEAFF. The CDR3 DNA sequence: TGTGCCAGCAGTTTAGGGGCTGACACTGAAGCTTTCTTT. V is TRBV12-3 or TRBV12-4 and J is TRBJ1-1; D gene uncertain. Trimming removed 1 base at V and 3 bases at J, with 6 bases between. This CDR3 has 13 residues.